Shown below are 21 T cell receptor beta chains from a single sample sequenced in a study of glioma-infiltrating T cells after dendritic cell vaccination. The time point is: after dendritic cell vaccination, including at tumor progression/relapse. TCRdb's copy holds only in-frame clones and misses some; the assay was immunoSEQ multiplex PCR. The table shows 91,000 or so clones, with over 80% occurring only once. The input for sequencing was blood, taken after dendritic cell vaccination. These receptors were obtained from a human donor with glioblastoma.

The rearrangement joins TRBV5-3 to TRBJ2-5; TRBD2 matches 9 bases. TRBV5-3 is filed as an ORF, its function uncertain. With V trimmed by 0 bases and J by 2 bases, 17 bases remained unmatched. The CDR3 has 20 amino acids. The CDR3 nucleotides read TGTGCCAGAAGCTTGGGGTGGTTAGCGGGGGTTCTCTGTTGGCAAGAGACCCAGTACTTC. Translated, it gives CARSLGWLAGVLCWQETQYF.

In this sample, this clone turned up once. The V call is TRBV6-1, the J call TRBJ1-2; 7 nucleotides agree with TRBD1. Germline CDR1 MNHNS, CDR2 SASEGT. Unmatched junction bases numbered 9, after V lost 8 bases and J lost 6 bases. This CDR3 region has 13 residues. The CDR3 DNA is TGTGCCAGCGGGGGACAGCGGCTACATGGCTACACCTTC. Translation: CASGGQRLHGYTF.

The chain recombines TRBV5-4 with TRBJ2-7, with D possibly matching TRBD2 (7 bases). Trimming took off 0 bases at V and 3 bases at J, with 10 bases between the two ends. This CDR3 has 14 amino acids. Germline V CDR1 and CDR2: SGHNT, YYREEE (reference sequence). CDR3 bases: TGTGCCAGCAGCTTGGGGGGGGGACACTACGAGCAGTACTTC. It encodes CASSLGGGHYEQYF.

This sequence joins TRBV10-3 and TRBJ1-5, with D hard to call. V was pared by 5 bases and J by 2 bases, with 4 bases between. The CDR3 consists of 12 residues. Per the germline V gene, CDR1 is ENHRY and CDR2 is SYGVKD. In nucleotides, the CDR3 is TGTGCCATCAGTACACGCAATCAGCCCCAGCATTTT. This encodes CAISTRNQPQHF.

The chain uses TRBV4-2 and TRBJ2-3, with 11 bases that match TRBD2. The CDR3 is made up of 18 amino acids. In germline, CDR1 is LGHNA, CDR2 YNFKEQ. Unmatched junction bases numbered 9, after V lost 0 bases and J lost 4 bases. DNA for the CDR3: TGTGCCAGCAGCCAAGATTCGGCTAGCGGGGGGTTGGCAGATACGCAGTATTTT. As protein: CASSQDSASGGLADTQYF.

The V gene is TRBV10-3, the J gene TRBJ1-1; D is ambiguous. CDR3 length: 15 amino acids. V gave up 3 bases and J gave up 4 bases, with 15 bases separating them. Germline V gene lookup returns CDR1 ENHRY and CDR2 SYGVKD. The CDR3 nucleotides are TGTGCCATCAGTGACCCTACCAACTACCCCACTGAAGCTTTCTTT. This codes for CAISDPTNYPTEAFF.

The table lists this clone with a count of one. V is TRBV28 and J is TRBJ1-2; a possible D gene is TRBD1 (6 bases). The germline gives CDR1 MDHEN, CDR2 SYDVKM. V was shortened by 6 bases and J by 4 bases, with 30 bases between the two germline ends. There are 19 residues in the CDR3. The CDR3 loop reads CASSLISQGSQPPGYGYTF. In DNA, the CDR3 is TGTGCCAGCAGCCTTATCTCACAGGGCTCCCAACCGCCCGGCTATGGCTACACCTTC.

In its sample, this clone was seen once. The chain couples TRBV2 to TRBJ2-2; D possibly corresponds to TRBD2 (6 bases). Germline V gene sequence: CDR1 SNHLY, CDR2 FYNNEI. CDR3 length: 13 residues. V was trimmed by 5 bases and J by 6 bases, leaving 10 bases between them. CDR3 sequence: CASSSGDAGELFF. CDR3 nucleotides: TGTGCCAGCAGTTCGGGGGATGCCGGGGAGCTGTTTTTT.

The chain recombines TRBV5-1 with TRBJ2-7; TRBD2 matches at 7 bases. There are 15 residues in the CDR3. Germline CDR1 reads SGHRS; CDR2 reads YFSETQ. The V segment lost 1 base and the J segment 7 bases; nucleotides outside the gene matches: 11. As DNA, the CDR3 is TGCGCCAGCAGCTTGAAGAAGGGAGGGCAGGAGGAGCAGTACTTC. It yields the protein CASSLKKGGQEEQYF.

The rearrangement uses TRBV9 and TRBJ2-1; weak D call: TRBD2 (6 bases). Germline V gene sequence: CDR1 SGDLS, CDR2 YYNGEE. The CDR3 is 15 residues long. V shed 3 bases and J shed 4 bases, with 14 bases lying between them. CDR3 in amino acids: CASSGLAQNYNEQFF. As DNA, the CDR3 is TGTGCCAGCAGCGGTCTAGCGCAAAATTACAATGAGCAGTTCTTC.

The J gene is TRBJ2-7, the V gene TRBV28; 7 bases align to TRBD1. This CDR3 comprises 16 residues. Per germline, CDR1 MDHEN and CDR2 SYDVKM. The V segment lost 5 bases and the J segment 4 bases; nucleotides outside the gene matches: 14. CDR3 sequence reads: CASSDPGADRSYEQYF. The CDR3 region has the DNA TGTGCCAGCAGTGATCCCGGCGCGGACAGGTCTTACGAGCAGTACTTC.

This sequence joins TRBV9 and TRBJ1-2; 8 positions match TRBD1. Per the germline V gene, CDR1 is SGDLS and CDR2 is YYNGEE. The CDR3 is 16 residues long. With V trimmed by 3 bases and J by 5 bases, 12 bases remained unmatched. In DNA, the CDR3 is TGTGCCAGCAGCGGTTGGGGACAGGAGGACCTTTATGGCTACACCTTC. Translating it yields CASSGWGQEDLYGYTF.

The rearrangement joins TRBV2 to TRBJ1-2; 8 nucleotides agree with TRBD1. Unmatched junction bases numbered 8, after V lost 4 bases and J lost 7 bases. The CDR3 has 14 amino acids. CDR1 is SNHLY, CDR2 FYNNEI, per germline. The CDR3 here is CASSGQGPRGGYTF. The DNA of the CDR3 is TGTGCCAGCAGTGGACAGGGGCCCAGGGGTGGCTACACCTTC. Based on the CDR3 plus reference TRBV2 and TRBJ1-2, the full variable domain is EPEVTQTPSHQVTQMGQEVILRCVPISNHLYFYWYRQILGQKVEFLVSFYNNEISEKSEIFDDQFSVERPDGSNFTLKIRSTKLEDSAMYFCASSGQGPRGGYTFGSGTRLTVV.

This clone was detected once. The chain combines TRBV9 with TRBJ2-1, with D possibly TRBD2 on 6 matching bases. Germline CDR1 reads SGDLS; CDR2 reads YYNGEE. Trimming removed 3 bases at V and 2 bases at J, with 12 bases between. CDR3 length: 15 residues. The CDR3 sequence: CASSDTGGAYNEQFF. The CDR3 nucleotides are TGTGCCAGCAGCGATACCGGAGGGGCCTACAATGAGCAGTTCTTC.

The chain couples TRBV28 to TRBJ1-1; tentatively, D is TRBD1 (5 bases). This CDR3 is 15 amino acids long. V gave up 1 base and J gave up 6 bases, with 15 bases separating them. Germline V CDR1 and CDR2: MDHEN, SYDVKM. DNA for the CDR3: TGTGCCAGCAGTTTATCCCTTGCGGGGGTTGCTGAAGCTTTCTTT. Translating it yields CASSLSLAGVAEAFF.

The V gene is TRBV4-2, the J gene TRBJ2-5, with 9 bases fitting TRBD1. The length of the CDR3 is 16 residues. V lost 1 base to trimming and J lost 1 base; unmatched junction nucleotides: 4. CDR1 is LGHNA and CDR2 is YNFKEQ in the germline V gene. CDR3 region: CASSQAGTGFQETQYF. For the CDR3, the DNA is TGTGCCAGCAGCCAAGCCGGGACAGGGTTCCAAGAGACCCAGTACTTC.

CDR3 in DNA: TGTGCCAGCAGATGGACTTTCTCCTACGAGCAGTACTTC. It codes for CASRWTFSYEQYF. This chain uses TRBV2 with TRBJ2-7; maybe TRBD2 (5 bases). Per the germline V gene, CDR1 is SNHLY and CDR2 is FYNNEI. The CDR3 extends over 13 amino acids. The V and J ends lost 6 bases and 0 bases respectively, with 9 bases between them.

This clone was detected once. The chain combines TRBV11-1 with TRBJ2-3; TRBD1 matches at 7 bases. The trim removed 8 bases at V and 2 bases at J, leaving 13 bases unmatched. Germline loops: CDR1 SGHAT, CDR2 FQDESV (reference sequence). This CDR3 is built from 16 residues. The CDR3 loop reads CASGRTRGTATDTQYF. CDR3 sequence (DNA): TGTGCCAGCGGCCGTACAAGGGGGACAGCCACAGATACGCAGTATTTT.

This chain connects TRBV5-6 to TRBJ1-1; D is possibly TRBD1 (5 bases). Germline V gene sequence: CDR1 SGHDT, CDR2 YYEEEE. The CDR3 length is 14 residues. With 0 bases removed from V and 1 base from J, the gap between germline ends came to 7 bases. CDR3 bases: TGTGCCAGCAGCTTGGTTGACAGGAACACTGAAGCTTTCTTT. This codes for CASSLVDRNTEAFF. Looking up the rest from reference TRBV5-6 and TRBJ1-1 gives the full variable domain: DAGVTQSPTHLIKTRGQQVTLRCSPKSGHDTVSWYQQALGQGPQFIFQYYEEEERQRGNFPDRFSGHQFPNYSSELNVNALLLGDSALYLCASSLVDRNTEAFFGQGTRLTVV.

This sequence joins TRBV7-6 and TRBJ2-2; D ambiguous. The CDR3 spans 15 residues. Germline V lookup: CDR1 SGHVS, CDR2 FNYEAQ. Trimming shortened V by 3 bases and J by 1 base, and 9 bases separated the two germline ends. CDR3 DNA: TGTGCCAGCAGCTTTGCGGCCTTGAACACCGGGGAGCTGTTTTTT. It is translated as CASSFAALNTGELFF.

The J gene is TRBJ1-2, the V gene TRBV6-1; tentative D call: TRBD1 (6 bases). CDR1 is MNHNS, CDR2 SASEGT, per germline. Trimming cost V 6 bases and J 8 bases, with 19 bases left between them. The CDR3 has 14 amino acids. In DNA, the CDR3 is TGTGCCAGCAGAAAGGACTCAGGGGTAGAAGGCTACACCTTC. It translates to CASRKDSGVEGYTF.